The 5 T cell receptor beta chains below all came from one sample that was sequenced in a study of blood T cell repertoires in COVID-19. Method: immunoSEQ multiplex PCR; TCRdb's copy keeps in-frame clones and lacks some. The sample gives 200,000 to 250,000 clones, roughly 90% of which show up once; under 6.5% is in the top ten. Input material: peripheral blood. These receptors were collected from a man in his 60s with acute or convalescent COVID-19.

This rearrangement joins TRBV11-3 to TRBJ1-2; 8 bases align to TRBD1. After removal of 5 bases from V and 0 bases from J, the junction contained 8 bases not matched to a gene. This CDR3 is 16 amino acids long. The germline V gene has CDR1 SGHNT and CDR2 YENEEA. The CDR3 sequence: CASSPEGQDSNYGYTF. CDR3 DNA sequence: TGTGCCAGCAGCCCCGAGGGACAGGACTCTAACTATGGCTACACCTTC.

The rearrangement uses TRBV9 and TRBJ2-3; 8 bases line up with TRBD2. V lost 1 base, J lost 5 bases, and 12 bases stayed unmatched. The CDR3 length is 17 residues. Per germline, CDR1 SGDLS and CDR2 YYNGEE. CDR3 nucleotides: TGTGCCAGCAGCGTAAGTACCCCACCGGGGGGGGAAGATACGCAGTATTTT. It translates to CASSVSTPPGGEDTQYF.

The chain recombines TRBV28 with TRBJ1-6; D remains unclear. The CDR3 is 12 amino acids. Germline CDR1 and CDR2: MDHEN and SYDVKM. V was shortened by 8 bases and J by 4 bases, with 6 bases between the two germline ends. CDR3 sequence: CASFIYNSPLHF. The CDR3 DNA reads TGTGCCAGCTTCATTTATAATTCACCCCTCCACTTT.

The chain has TRBV6-1 and TRBJ1-5; 7 nucleotides agree with TRBD1. The CDR3 covers 14 residues. From germline, CDR1 is MNHNS and CDR2 SASEGT. J lost 11 bases, V lost 1 base, and 8 bases had no gene match. CDR3 protein: CASSEVQGVVSQHF. CDR3 in DNA: TGTGCCAGCAGTGAAGTTCAGGGGGTCGTGTCCCAGCATTTT.

This chain links TRBV11-3 with TRBJ1-1; 7 bases fit TRBD1. Looked up from germline, CDR1 is SGHNT and CDR2 is YENEEA. The V segment lost 5 bases and the J segment 1 base; nucleotides outside the gene matches: 1. There are 13 residues in the CDR3. The CDR3 nucleotides read TGTGCCAGCAGCCGACAGGGGAACACTGAAGCTTTCTTT. It translates to CASSRQGNTEAFF.